Described below is a single T cell receptor (beta chain) sequence and its context. CDR3 length: 13 residues. Germline V gives CDR1 ENHRY, CDR2 SYGVKD. The V gene lost 6 bases and the J gene lost 7 bases, with 13 bases spanning the gap. Original data processing: Cell counts per sample came from amplifying reference gene primers. Libraries were prepared by immunoSEQ multiplex PCR; TCRdb keeps only in-frame clonotypes and omits some of them. Clonal size and the V and J genes are those of that table, whereas D and trimming came from the DNA. The sample lists about 74,000 clones, about 88% seen once, with roughly 10% in the top ten. This record comes from a study of blood T cell repertoires in COVID-19.

This clonotype originated in a human donor in a cohort sampled during active COVID-19. The chain is built from TRBV10-3 and TRBJ1-5; D might be TRBD1 (6 bases). Specimen: peripheral blood. The CDR3 DNA reads as TGTGCCATCAGAGCGACACAGGGCCAGCCCCAGCATTTT. This translates into CAIRATQGQPQHF.